Listed here is a single TCR beta chain. This sample stems from a study of glioma-infiltrating T cells after dendritic cell vaccination. Time point reported: after dendritic cell vaccination, including at tumor progression/relapse. Only in-frame clones appear in the TCRdb table, and some are missing; sequencing was by immunoSEQ multiplex PCR. Of some 60,000 clones in the sample, approximately 80% were seen once. The germline gives CDR1 ENHRY, CDR2 SYGVKD. This CDR3 region has 15 residues. Trimming at V came to 3 bases and at J to 8 bases, leaving 7 bases not matched to a gene. This receptor was taken from a human donor with glioblastoma. This chain joins TRBV10-3 and TRBJ1-6; 7 nucleotides line up with TRBD1. The sequencing here drew on blood, taken after dendritic cell vaccination. The CDR3 region is CAISEGGGGDSPLHF. CDR3 nucleotides: TGTGCCATCAGTGAAGGGGGCGGGGGGGATTCACCCCTCCACTTT.